The 12 T cell receptor beta chains listed next were all sequenced from one sample in a study of T cell clonotyping in hematopoietic cell transplantation. TCRdb's copy holds only in-frame clones and misses some; the assay was immunoSEQ multiplex PCR. The sample lists some 30,000 clones, roughly 90% occurring once. Source: PBMCs, taken 100 days after allogeneic stem cell transplant. Receptors were obtained from a female patient aged 50-65 years who had an allogeneic stem cell transplant from a related donor, so the T cells may come from the graft donor. Some clones in this sample may be carry-over from other donors' samples.

The V and J genes are TRBV2 and TRBJ2-1; 7 nucleotides line up with TRBD2. V lost 6 bases, J lost 0 bases, and 8 bases stayed unmatched. Germline-derived CDR1 and CDR2 are SNHLY and FYNNEI. The length of the CDR3 is 16 residues. The DNA for the CDR3 is TGTGCCAGCAGGGCCAGTCGGGACTACTCCTACAATGAGCAGTTCTTC. Translating it yields CASRASRDYSYNEQFF.

This clone is a singleton in its sample. As DNA, the CDR3 is TGTGCCATCAGTGCCGACGTGGGGGCGTACAATGAGCAGTTCTTC. Translation: CAISADVGAYNEQFF. V usage is TRBV10-3 and J usage is TRBJ2-1, with D possibly TRBD1 on 6 matching bases. CDR1 and CDR2 from the germline V gene are ENHRY and SYGVKD. The germline V and J ends were trimmed by 4 bases and 4 bases, with 14 bases remaining between them. The CDR3 runs to 15 residues.

This chain joins TRBV20-1 and TRBJ1-1, with D possibly TRBD1 on 6 matching bases. This CDR3 contains 11 residues. V gave up 7 bases and J gave up 11 bases, with 17 bases separating them. Germline values: CDR1 DFQATT, CDR2 SNEGSKA (reference sequence). The CDR3 region is CSGNRDGGAFF. The CDR3 DNA reads TGCAGTGGGAACAGGGACGGGGGGGCTTTCTTT.

The gene calls are TRBV27 and TRBJ2-2; the match to TRBD2 covers 9 bases. The CDR3 runs 18 residues. V shed 0 bases, J shed 4 bases, and the junction held 9 bases outside the gene matches. The germline CDR1 and CDR2 sequences are MNHEY and SMNVEV (reference sequence). The DNA of the CDR3 is TGTGCCAGCAGTTTATCTATAAGGCGGGGGGGCCGCACCGGGGAGCTGTTTTTT. Amino acid sequence: CASSLSIRRGGRTGELFF.

The J gene is TRBJ2-1, the V gene TRBV7-2; D might be TRBD1 (5 bases). Trimming shortened V by 2 bases and J by 6 bases, and 14 bases separated the two germline ends. The germline V gene has CDR1 SGHTA and CDR2 FQGNSA. The CDR3 sequence is 15 residues long. The CDR3, as DNA: TGTGCCAGCAGCTTAATGCAGGGTGTTATCAATGAGCAGTTCTTC. Its translation: CASSLMQGVINEQFF.

The chain recombines TRBV6-5 with TRBJ1-2, with a tentative D call TRBD1 (5 bases). Germline CDR1 reads MNHEY; CDR2 reads SVGAGI. V was clipped by 6 bases and J by 4 bases, with 15 bases between them. The CDR3 loop spans 14 amino acids. The CDR3 loop reads CASSYRSRGYGYTF. CDR3 coding DNA: TGTGCCAGCAGCTACAGGAGTCGGGGCTATGGCTACACCTTC.

V usage is TRBV27 and J usage is TRBJ1-1; 8 nucleotides agree with TRBD1. Germline V CDR1 and CDR2: MNHEY, SMNVEV (reference sequence). V lost 5 bases to trimming and J lost 7 bases; unmatched junction nucleotides: 12. The CDR3 loop spans 15 amino acids. The CDR3 region has the DNA TGTGCCAGCAGTCCAATCAGGGGGCGTCTCAATGAAGCTTTCTTT. This gives the protein CASSPIRGRLNEAFF.

The chain couples TRBV19 to TRBJ1-2; TRBD1 aligns across 7 bases. The CDR3 runs 14 residues. Germline V gene data show CDR1 as LNHDA and CDR2 as SQIVND (reference sequence). The V gene end was trimmed by 4 bases and the J gene end by 2 bases; junction bases not matched to a gene: 4. Here the CDR3 DNA reads TGTGCCAGTAGTACCTCGGACAGGAACTATGGCTACACCTTC. Amino acid sequence: CASSTSDRNYGYTF.

The V call is TRBV6-4, the J call TRBJ2-7; tentative D call: TRBD1 (6 bases). The germline CDR1 and CDR2 sequences are MRHNA and SNTAGT. V was pared by 8 bases and J by 3 bases, with 17 bases between. The CDR3 totals 14 residues. The chain's CDR3 is CASPGQTAFYEQYF. CDR3 bases: TGTGCCAGCCCAGGACAGACGGCCTTCTACGAGCAGTACTTC.

The chain is built from TRBV5-4 and TRBJ2-5, with D hard to call. V gave up 2 bases and J gave up 5 bases, with 4 bases separating them. The V gene's germline CDR1 is SGHNT and CDR2 YYREEE (reference sequence). This CDR3 has 11 residues. The CDR3 loop is CASSFQETQYF. Written as DNA, the CDR3 is TGTGCCAGCAGCTTTCAGGAGACCCAGTACTTC.

The chain combines TRBV19 with TRBJ1-3; 7 nucleotides agree with TRBD1. The germline V gene encodes CDR1 LNHDA and CDR2 SQIVND (reference sequence). CDR3 length equals 14 residues. With V trimmed by 6 bases and J by 6 bases, 8 bases remained unmatched. The CDR3 region has the DNA TGTGCCAGTAGCTCGGGACAGCAGCTAAACACCATATATTTT. Amino acids: CASSSGQQLNTIYF.

This clone occurred once. The V call is TRBV6-5, the J call TRBJ1-2; 8 bases are a match to TRBD1. V gave up 2 bases and J gave up 1 base; unmatched junction bases: 3. Germline V gene lookup returns CDR1 MNHEY and CDR2 SVGAGI. The CDR3 runs 15 residues. As DNA, the CDR3 is TGTGCCAGCAGTTACCGACAGGGGCGTAACTATGGCTACACCTTC. This sequence encodes CASSYRQGRNYGYTF.